One sample yielded the 27 T cell receptor beta chains listed below, sequenced in a study of cytomegalovirus exposure and HLA in healthy donors. Primers included in the PCR were 60 Vbeta and 13 Jbeta primers. Clones were sequenced by immunoSEQ multiplex PCR, and TCRdb holds only the in-frame ones, with some missing. Of about 210,000 clones listed, more than 80% are singletons. Sequencing was performed on PBMCs. Receptors were obtained from a man under 40 in good health and CMV-seronegative.

The V and J genes are TRBV6-5 and TRBJ2-6; perhaps TRBD1 as D (6 bases). The CDR3 length is 15 residues. The V end was cut by 4 bases, the J end by 1 base, with 8 bases between. The germline V gene has CDR1 MNHEY and CDR2 SVGAGI. DNA for the CDR3: TGTGCCAGCAGTTTCCAGGGGTCTGGGGCCAACGTCCTGACTTTC. Translation: CASSFQGSGANVLTF.

The V call is TRBV4-3, the J call TRBJ2-5; 9 bases line up with TRBD1. Per germline, CDR1 LGHNA and CDR2 YSLEER. CDR3 size: 18 residues. The J segment lost 3 bases and the V segment lost 0 bases, leaving 11 bases of the junction unmatched. The CDR3: CASSQEGNRGRWKETQYF. For the CDR3, the DNA is TGCGCCAGCAGCCAAGAAGGAAACAGGGGGCGATGGAAAGAGACCCAGTACTTC.

The rearrangement joins TRBV5-1 to TRBJ2-2; tentatively, D is TRBD1 (6 bases). Per germline, CDR1 SGHRS and CDR2 YFSETQ. The CDR3 loop spans 16 amino acids. V dropped 4 bases and J dropped 0 bases, with 13 bases sitting between them. The CDR3: CASSRIGQTNTGELFF. The CDR3 bases are TGCGCCAGCAGCCGTATCGGACAGACGAACACCGGGGAGCTGTTTTTT.

The rearrangement links TRBV19 to TRBJ2-5; 11 positions match TRBD2. Germline-derived CDR1 and CDR2 are LNHDA and SQIVND (reference sequence). V lost 7 bases, J lost 8 bases, and 18 bases stayed unmatched. There are 17 residues in the CDR3. In DNA form, the CDR3 reads TGTGCCAGTACGTCGGCTCCTAGCGGGGGGTCCAAGATCACCCAGTACTTC. It is translated as CASTSAPSGGSKITQYF.

The chain has TRBV9 and TRBJ2-1, with 8 nucleotides matching TRBD2. The germline CDR1 and CDR2 sequences are SGDLS and YYNGEE. The CDR3 length is 17 residues. The junction had 11 bases not matched to a gene; V was cut back by 1 base and J by 5 bases. The CDR3 reads CASSVRARSGGDNEQFF. The CDR3 coding sequence is TGTGCCAGCAGCGTAAGAGCCCGCAGCGGGGGAGACAATGAGCAGTTCTTC.

The chain combines TRBV5-1 with TRBJ2-1, with a weak D call TRBD1 (5 bases). Germline V gene sequence: CDR1 SGHRS, CDR2 YFSETQ. Trimming cost V 0 bases and J 9 bases, with 16 bases left between them. The CDR3 contains 15 residues. Here the CDR3 reads CASSLVTGGQGEQFF. CDR3 nucleotides: TGCGCCAGCAGCTTGGTGACGGGCGGCCAGGGTGAGCAGTTCTTC.

The rearrangement joins TRBV5-1 to TRBJ2-1; D might be TRBD2 (5 bases). The CDR3 is made up of 16 amino acids. With 2 bases removed from V and 0 bases from J, the gap between germline ends came to 12 bases. The germline CDR1 and CDR2 sequences are SGHRS and YFSETQ. CDR3 sequence reads: CASSLEGLSSYNEQFF. DNA for the CDR3: TGCGCCAGCAGCTTAGAGGGCCTCAGCTCCTACAATGAGCAGTTCTTC.

The V gene is TRBV6-1, the J gene TRBJ2-7; 8 bases agree with TRBD1. V trimming: 8 bases; J trimming: 8 bases; junction bases outside the gene matches: 14. The CDR3 is made up of 14 amino acids. CDR1 and CDR2 (germline): MNHNS, SASEGT. The CDR3 spells CASRLGQVAPQQYF. DNA of the CDR3: TGTGCCAGCCGACTGGGACAGGTCGCTCCCCAGCAGTACTTC.

Written as DNA, the CDR3 is TGCAGCGTCCGGGACAAAAATAATTCACCCCTCCACTTT. Protein: CSVRDKNNSPLHF. The chain carries TRBV29-1 and TRBJ1-6; possible D gene TRBD1, 6 bases. V lost 6 bases and J lost 5, with 11 bases in between. Germline values: CDR1 SQVTM, CDR2 ANQGSEA. There are 13 residues in the CDR3.

The chain joins TRBV7-9 to TRBJ2-7; TRBD1 might be the D (6 bases). Germline V gene lookup returns CDR1 SEHNR and CDR2 FQNEAQ (reference sequence). The CDR3 spans 13 residues. The ends were cut back, 6 bases at V and 3 bases at J, with 12 bases in the middle. DNA of the CDR3: TGTGCCAGCAGGCAAGGACAGAACTACGAGCAGTACTTC. Translated, it gives CASRQGQNYEQYF.

This clone is a singleton in its sample. This chain links TRBV6-5 with TRBJ2-4, with D possibly TRBD1 on 6 matching bases. This CDR3 comprises 15 residues. Between the trimmed V and J ends, which lost 4 bases and 4 bases, there was a span of 14 bases. Germline lookup yields CDR1 MNHEY and CDR2 SVGAGI. The CDR3 sequence: CASSSLGQGKNIQYF. The CDR3 DNA sequence: TGTGCCAGCAGTTCCCTTGGGCAGGGGAAAAACATTCAGTACTTC.

This clone has a handful of counts. The chain carries TRBV28 and TRBJ2-3, with D possibly matching TRBD2 (5 bases). The CDR3 has 13 amino acids. Deletions cut 2 bases from V and 5 bases from J, with 8 bases between. In germline, CDR1 is MDHEN, CDR2 SYDVKM. CDR3 sequence reads: CASSLNGVDTQYF. The CDR3 region has the DNA TGTGCCAGCAGTTTAAACGGGGTAGATACGCAGTATTTT.

V gene TRBV10-3 combines with J gene TRBJ2-3, with 13 bases matching TRBD2. From germline, CDR1 is ENHRY and CDR2 SYGVKD. The CDR3 spans 17 residues. V lost 0 bases to trimming and J lost 0 bases; unmatched junction nucleotides: 0. The CDR3 sequence: CAISESTSGGSTDTQYF. The CDR3, as DNA: TGTGCCATCAGTGAGTCGACTAGCGGGGGGAGCACAGATACGCAGTATTTT.

The V and J genes are TRBV10-3 and TRBJ1-3, with 9 positions matching TRBD1. The length of the CDR3 is 15 residues. V was clipped by 0 bases and J by 4 bases; unmatched bases: 1. The germline V gene has CDR1 ENHRY and CDR2 SYGVKD. CDR3 residues: CAISESGQGGNTIYF. Written as DNA, the CDR3 is TGTGCCATCAGTGAGTCGGGACAGGGAGGAAACACCATATATTTT.

The chain joins TRBV9 to TRBJ2-3, with a weak D call TRBD1 (8 bases). The CDR3 consists of 16 residues. Germline V gene data show CDR1 as SGDLS and CDR2 as YYNGEE. Trimming cost V 8 bases and J 0 bases, with 19 bases left between them. The CDR3 DNA follows: TGTGCCAGTTCCATCCCACAGGGGGGGAGCACAGATACGCAGTATTTT. Its translation: CASSIPQGGSTDTQYF.

This clone has only one observation. J is TRBJ1-2 and V is TRBV11-2; D remains unclear. Per the germline V gene, CDR1 is SGHAT and CDR2 is FQNNGV. V lost 4 bases and J lost 5, with 5 bases in between. The CDR3 contains 11 residues. DNA for the CDR3: TGTGCCAGCAGCTCTGCGTATGGCTACACCTTC. This sequence encodes CASSSAYGYTF.

This clone was observed a single time. This chain connects TRBV11-2 to TRBJ2-3; 8 bases are a match to TRBD2. The germline CDR1 and CDR2 sequences are SGHAT and FQNNGV. Trimming at V came to 4 bases and at J to 0 bases, leaving 9 bases not matched to a gene. The CDR3 runs 17 residues. CDR3 DNA sequence: TGTGCCAGCAGCTCGGTACGGGGGGGCATTAGCACAGATACGCAGTATTTT. Its protein is CASSSVRGGISTDTQYF.

This clone was observed a single time. The CDR3 is CASSWGGVGRETQYF. The CDR3 region has the DNA TGTGCCAGCAGCTGGGGGGGGGTGGGACGAGAGACCCAGTACTTC. V and J are TRBV5-4 and TRBJ2-5; 7 bases fit TRBD2. The CDR3 consists of 15 residues. Germline V CDR1 and CDR2: SGHNT, YYREEE (reference sequence). Trimming cost V 3 bases and J 4 bases; bases outside gene matches: 9.

J is TRBJ1-2 and V is TRBV6-5; D not resolved. CDR1 and CDR2 (germline): MNHEY, SVGAGI. V was pared by 6 bases and J by 2 bases, with 13 bases between. CDR3 size: 14 residues. CDR3 loop: CASRRAGSNYGYTF. The CDR3, as DNA: TGTGCCAGCAGGAGGGCAGGATCGAACTATGGCTACACCTTC.

The chain joins TRBV15 to TRBJ1-3; 9 bases fit TRBD1. This CDR3 comprises 17 residues. The V gene's germline CDR1 is LNHNV and CDR2 YYDKDF (reference sequence). V was pared by 3 bases and J by 0 bases, with 6 bases of the junction left unmatched. The CDR3 DNA reads as TGTGCCACCAGCAGTTTGGACAGGGGAAGCTCTGGAAACACCATATATTTT. This translates into CATSSLDRGSSGNTIYF.

The chain recombines TRBV6-5 with TRBJ1-2; D not certain. Trimming took off 4 bases at V and 4 bases at J, with 10 bases between the two ends. The CDR3 extends over 13 amino acids. Germline values: CDR1 MNHEY, CDR2 SVGAGI. DNA of the CDR3: TGTGCCAGCAGTTGGGCCAGCTCCTATGGCTACACCTTC. This encodes CASSWASSYGYTF.

The rearrangement uses TRBV5-7 and TRBJ2-3, with a weak D call TRBD2 (6 bases). TRBV5-7 is designated an ORF whose function remains uncertain. This CDR3 is built from 17 residues. Trimming pared 6 bases from V and 0 bases from J, leaving 20 bases between. The CDR3 sequence: CASIRRVPGISTDTQYF. The CDR3 nucleotides read TGTGCCAGCATCCGGAGGGTCCCAGGGATTAGCACAGATACGCAGTATTTT.

The chain carries TRBV5-5 and TRBJ1-2; D is uncertain. Per germline, CDR1 SGHKS and CDR2 YYEKEE (reference sequence). The CDR3 is 13 residues long. Trimming pared 4 bases from V and 4 bases from J, leaving 11 bases between. The DNA of the CDR3 is TGTGCCAGCAGCGTCGGGATATCCTATGGCTACACCTTC. Encoded protein: CASSVGISYGYTF.

The chain employs TRBV28 and TRBJ2-5; TRBD1 is a possible D gene (6 bases). The CDR3 covers 15 residues. Germline assignment: CDR1 MDHEN and CDR2 SYDVKM. Trimming took 6 bases from V and 2 from J, leaving 16 bases between them. In DNA form, the CDR3 reads TGTGCCAGCAGAACAGGGCCAGCCTTACAAGAGACCCAGTACTTC. This codes for CASRTGPALQETQYF.

The chain combines TRBV5-1 with TRBJ2-5; 9 nucleotides align to TRBD2. Germline-derived CDR1 and CDR2 are SGHRS and YFSETQ. The CDR3 covers 13 residues. With V trimmed by 3 bases and J by 3 bases, 0 bases remained unmatched. The DNA for the CDR3 is TGCGCCAGCAGCTGGACTAGCGAAGAGACCCAGTACTTC. Translated: CASSWTSEETQYF. The full variable domain, with the rest looked up from reference TRBV5-1 and TRBJ2-5, is KAGVTQTPRYLIKTRGQQVTLSCSPISGHRSVSWYQQTPGQGLQFLFEYFSETQRNKGNFPGRFSGRQFSNSRSEMNVSTLELGDSALYLCASSWTSEETQYFGPGTRLLVL.

The J gene is TRBJ2-5, the V gene TRBV4-3; TRBD2 is a possible D gene (5 bases). The V end was cut by 0 bases, the J end by 4 bases, with 12 bases between. Looked up from germline, CDR1 is LGHNA and CDR2 is YSLEER. The CDR3 is made up of 15 amino acids. CDR3 sequence (DNA): TGCGCCAGCAGCCAAGATGGCGGGTCGCGAGAGACCCAGTACTTC. Its protein is CASSQDGGSRETQYF.

In DNA form, the CDR3 reads TGTGCCAGCAGCACCCCCAGGAGGACTAATGAAAAACTGTTTTTT. Translating it yields CASSTPRRTNEKLFF. This rearrangement joins TRBV28 to TRBJ1-4; D uncertain. The germline V gene has CDR1 MDHEN and CDR2 SYDVKM. CDR3 length equals 15 residues. The V end lost 6 bases, the J end lost 2 bases, and 13 bases lay between the germline ends.